This T cell receptor beta chain came from a study of shared clonotypes between healthy human individuals. Sorted-subset replicate PCR reactions were performed with approximately 180 ng DNA, corresponding to 30,000 or so T cell genomes. The table came from immunoSEQ multiplex PCR; TCRdb's copy has only in-frame clones and leaves some out. The sample includes 2,500,000 or so clones, around nine tenths of them seen just once. General study points: An expected dependence of interdonor clonotype sharing on sequencing depth was noted.

As regards this clone: The antigen is undetermined.

Germline V CDR1 and CDR2: SGDLS, YYNGEE. The V and J ends lost 0 bases and 7 bases respectively, with 14 bases between them. This CDR3 contains 14 residues. Caucasian adults living in Nashville, Tennessee, provided all samples. Both subsets, CD45RA+ naive and CD45RA-negative memory, were split from the CD4+ cells. The TCR was taken from a man in his late teens or twenties in good health. The V gene is TRBV9, the J gene TRBJ2-7; D may be TRBD2 (5 bases). Sequences were obtained from naive CD4+ T cells sorted from blood. Described subset: CD45RA+ positively selected. CDR3 residues: CASSVVPGPGEQYF. The CDR3 nucleotides read TGTGCCAGCAGCGTAGTACCCGGGCCGGGGGAGCAGTACTTC. Complete variable domain (other parts from reference TRBV9 and TRBJ2-7): DSGVTQTPKHLITATGQRVTLRCSPRSGDLSVYWYQQSLDQGLQFLIQYYNGEERAKGNILERFSAQQFPDLHSELNLSSLELGDSALYFCASSVVPGPGEQYFGPGTRLTVT.